Listed here is a single T cell receptor beta chain. Its specific antigen is unknown. One base away there is no much larger clone; base qualities are not given. This entry comes from a study of Tregs in tolerant kidney transplant recipients (dated by TCRdb to between 2019 and 2020). Looking at the study overall: Before combined kidney and bone marrow transplantation, this study identified donor-specific regulatory T cells using TCRbeta sequencing and then followed those same cells after transplant. TCRbeta repertoire sequencing was used in a few healthy controls to compare several methods for expanding Tregs specific for an allogeneic donor. Study-wide conclusions, independent of this receptor: Biological reproducibility was not directly addressed, though technical replication error appeared minimal. The most biologically relevant and donor-specific TCRbeta repertoire appeared to be identified by expanding Tregs with activated donor B cells. Because the study included only a small number of patients, the results must be confirmed in larger populations and under other immunosuppression protocols.

Thawed PBMCs were FACS-sorted into unstimulated Tregs (CD4+CD25+CD127-), CD4+ non-Tregs (CD4+CD25-), CD4 cells and CD8 cells. Blood from healthy controls was obtained either as purchased buffy coats or from healthy volunteers. Healthy control blood was processed to PBMCs with a Ficoll density gradient and then cryopreserved, whereas patient PBMCs were collected both before and after transplant. Genomic DNA was extracted from sorted cells with the QIAGEN DNeasy Blood and Tissue Kit for TCRbeta CDR3 sequencing. High-throughput TCRbeta CDR3 sequencing was carried out commercially through immunoSEQ, with PCR amplification with bias correction and internal controls included. Per the source publication's procedure: Unique productive TCRbeta sequences were defined by CDR3 nucleotide sequence when primers matched and otherwise by CDR3 amino acid sequence together with Vbeta and Jbeta genes. As a correction for sorting error, sequences shared between sorted populations at a frequency ratio of 2:1 or less were discarded, and the remaining shared sequences were assigned to the higher population. Donor-reactive sequences were defined as at least 5-fold expanded in CFSE-low cells versus unstimulated cells, with frequency of at least 0.01% in CFSE-low cells. Jensen-Shannon divergence, calculated on the top 100 TCRbeta sequences ranked by frequency, was used to quantify repertoire divergence. For any sample with multiple sequencing runs, sorting error was corrected in each run separately before the runs were pooled. As stored in TCRdb, this immuneACCESS dataset retains in-frame rearrangements with V and J assigned. A fraction of the clones does not appear; measured against another copy, unresolved V genes explain less than half of the discrepancy, and the remainder lacks a known reason. The V and J calls and the clone size are those of that table, but D and trimming were determined from the DNA. The table for this sample lists tens of thousands of clones; around 84% of them were counted only once. Roughly 4% of the sample is in the top ten clones.

Germline trimming: 3 bases from V, 2 bases from J; junction bases outside gene matches: 9. There are 17 amino acids in the CDR3, from cysteine to phenylalanine inclusive. Only the CDR3 part of the read is kept: 51 bases, read in frame from the first base. In the germline V gene, CDR1 corresponds to ENHRY and CDR2 to SYGVKD. The specimen sequenced was CD4+ T cells from blood. This sequence was found in a human donor in good health. The chain joins TRBV10-3 to TRBJ1-1, with 10 central nucleotides matching TRBD1. CDR3 reads: CAISDGQGVSSNTEAFF. The DNA is TGTGCCATCAGTGATGGACAGGGGGTATCATCCAACACTGAAGCTTTCTTT.